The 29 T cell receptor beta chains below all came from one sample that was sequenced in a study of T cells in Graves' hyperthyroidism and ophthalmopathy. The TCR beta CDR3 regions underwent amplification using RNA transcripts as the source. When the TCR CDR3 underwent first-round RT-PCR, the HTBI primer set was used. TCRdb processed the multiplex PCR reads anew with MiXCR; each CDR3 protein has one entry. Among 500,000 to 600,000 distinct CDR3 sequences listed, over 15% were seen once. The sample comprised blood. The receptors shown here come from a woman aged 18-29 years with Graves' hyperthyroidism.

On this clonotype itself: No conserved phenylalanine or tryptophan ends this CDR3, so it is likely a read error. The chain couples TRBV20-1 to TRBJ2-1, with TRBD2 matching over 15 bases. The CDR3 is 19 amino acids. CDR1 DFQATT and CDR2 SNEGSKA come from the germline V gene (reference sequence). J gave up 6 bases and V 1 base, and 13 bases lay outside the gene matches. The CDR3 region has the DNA TGCAGTGCTAGAGCTCCCCGGACTAGCGGGGGGGGGTGGATCAATGAGCAGTTCCTC. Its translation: CSARAPRTSGGGWINEQFL.

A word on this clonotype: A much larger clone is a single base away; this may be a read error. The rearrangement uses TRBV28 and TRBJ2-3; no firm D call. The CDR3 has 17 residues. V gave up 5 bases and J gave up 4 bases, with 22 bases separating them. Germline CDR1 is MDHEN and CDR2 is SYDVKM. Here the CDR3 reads CASSDSPGWYTPDTQYF. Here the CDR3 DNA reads TGTGCCAGCAGTGATTCACCTGGATGGTACACCCCAGATACGCAGTATTTT. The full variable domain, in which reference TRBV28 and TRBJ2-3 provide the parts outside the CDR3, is DVKVTQSSRYLVKRTGEKVFLECVQDMDHENMFWYRQDPGLGLRLIYFSYDVKMKEKGDIPEGYSVSREKKERFSLILESASTNQTSMYLCASSDSPGWYTPDTQYFGPGTRLTVL.

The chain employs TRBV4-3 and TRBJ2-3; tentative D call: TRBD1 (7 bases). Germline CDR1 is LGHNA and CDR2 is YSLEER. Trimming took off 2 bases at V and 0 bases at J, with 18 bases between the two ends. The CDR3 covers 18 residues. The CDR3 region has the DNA TGCGCCAGCAGCCAAAGGGACCCCAGGGGGGCGAGCACAGATACGCAGTATTTT. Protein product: CASSQRDPRGASTDTQYF.

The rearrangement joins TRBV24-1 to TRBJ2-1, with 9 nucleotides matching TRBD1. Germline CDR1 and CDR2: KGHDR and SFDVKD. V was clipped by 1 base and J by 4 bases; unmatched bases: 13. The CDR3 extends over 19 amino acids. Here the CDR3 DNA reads TGTGCCACCAGTGATTTCCCCCAGGGGCCGGGACAGGGATACAATGAGCAGTTCTTC. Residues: CATSDFPQGPGQGYNEQFF.

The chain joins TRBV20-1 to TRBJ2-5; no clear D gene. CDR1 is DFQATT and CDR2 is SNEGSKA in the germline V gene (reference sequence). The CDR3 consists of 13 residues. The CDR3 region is CSGSRVTQETQYF. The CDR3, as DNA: TGCAGCGGCTCCCGGGTTACACAAGAGACCCAGTACTTC.

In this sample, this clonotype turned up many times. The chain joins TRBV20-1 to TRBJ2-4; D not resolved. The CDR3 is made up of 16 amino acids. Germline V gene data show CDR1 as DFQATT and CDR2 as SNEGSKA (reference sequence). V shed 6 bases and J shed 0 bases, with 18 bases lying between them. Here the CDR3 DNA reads TGCAGTGCCCCACCGGTGGCGGAGCTAGCCAAAAACATTCAGTACTTC. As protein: CSAPPVAELAKNIQYF.

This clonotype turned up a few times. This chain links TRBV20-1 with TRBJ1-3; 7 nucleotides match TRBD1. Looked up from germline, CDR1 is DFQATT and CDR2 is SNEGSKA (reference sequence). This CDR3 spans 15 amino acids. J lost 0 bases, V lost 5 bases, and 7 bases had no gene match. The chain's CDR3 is CSAFTTGFSGNTIYF. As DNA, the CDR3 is TGCAGTGCTTTTACGACAGGGTTCTCTGGAAACACCATATATTTT.

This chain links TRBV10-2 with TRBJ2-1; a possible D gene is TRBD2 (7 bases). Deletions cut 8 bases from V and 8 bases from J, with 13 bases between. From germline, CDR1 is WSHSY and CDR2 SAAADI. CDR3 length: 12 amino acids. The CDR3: CASGGAWDEQFF. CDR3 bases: TGCGCCAGCGGGGGGGCTTGGGATGAGCAGTTCTTC.

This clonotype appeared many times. DNA for the CDR3: TGTGCCAGCAGCAGCACTGAGTCCGGAGAGACCCAGTACTTC. Protein: CASSSTESGETQYF. The chain combines TRBV7-9 with TRBJ2-5, with D unclear. V gave up 5 bases and J gave up 4 bases, with 14 bases separating them. Germline CDR1 is SEHNR and CDR2 is FQNEAQ (reference sequence). This CDR3 has 14 residues.

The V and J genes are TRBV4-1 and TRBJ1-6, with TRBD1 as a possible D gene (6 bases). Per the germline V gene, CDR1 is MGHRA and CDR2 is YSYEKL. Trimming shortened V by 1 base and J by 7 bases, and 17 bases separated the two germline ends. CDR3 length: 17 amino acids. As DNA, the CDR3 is TGCGCCAGCAGCCAAGGACTCCAGGGGTCACTGAATTCACCCCTCCACTTT. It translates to CASSQGLQGSLNSPLHF.

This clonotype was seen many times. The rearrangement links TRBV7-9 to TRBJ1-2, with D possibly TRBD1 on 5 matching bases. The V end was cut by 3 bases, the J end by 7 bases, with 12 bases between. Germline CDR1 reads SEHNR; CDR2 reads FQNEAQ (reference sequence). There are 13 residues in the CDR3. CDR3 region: CASSLEGLLGYTF. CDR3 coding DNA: TGTGCCAGCAGCTTGGAGGGACTTCTTGGCTACACCTTC.

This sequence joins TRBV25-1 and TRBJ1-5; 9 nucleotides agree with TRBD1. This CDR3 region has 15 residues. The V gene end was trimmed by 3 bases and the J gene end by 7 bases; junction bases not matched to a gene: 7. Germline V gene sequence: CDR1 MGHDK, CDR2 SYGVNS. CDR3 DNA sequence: TGTGCCAGCAGTGATGGGACAGGGTTGCGACAGCCCCAGCATTTT. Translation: CASSDGTGLRQPQHF.

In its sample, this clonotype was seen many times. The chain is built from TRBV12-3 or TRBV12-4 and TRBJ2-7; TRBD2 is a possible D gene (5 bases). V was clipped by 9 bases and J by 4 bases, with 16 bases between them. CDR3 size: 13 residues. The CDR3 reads CASMLAGGYEQYF. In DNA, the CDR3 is TGTGCCAGTATGCTTGCAGGAGGTTACGAGCAGTACTTC.

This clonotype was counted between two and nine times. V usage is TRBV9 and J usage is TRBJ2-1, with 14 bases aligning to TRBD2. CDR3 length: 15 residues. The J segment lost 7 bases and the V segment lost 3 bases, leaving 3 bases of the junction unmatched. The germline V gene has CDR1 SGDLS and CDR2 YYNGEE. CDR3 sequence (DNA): TGTGCCAGCAGCGCGGGACTAGCGGGAGTAAATGAGCAGTTCTTC. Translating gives CASSAGLAGVNEQFF. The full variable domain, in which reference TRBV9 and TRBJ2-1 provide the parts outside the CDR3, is DSGVTQTPKHLITATGQRVTLRCSPRSGDLSVYWYQQSLDQGLQFLIQYYNGEERAKGNILERFSAQQFPDLHSELNLSSLELGDSALYFCASSAGLAGVNEQFFGPGTRLTVL.

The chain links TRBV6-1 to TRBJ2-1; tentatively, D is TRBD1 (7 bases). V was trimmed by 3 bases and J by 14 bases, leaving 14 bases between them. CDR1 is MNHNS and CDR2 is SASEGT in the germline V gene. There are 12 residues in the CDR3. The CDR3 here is CASSEWGDSEFF. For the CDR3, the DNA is TGTGCCAGCAGTGAGTGGGGGGACAGCGAGTTCTTC.

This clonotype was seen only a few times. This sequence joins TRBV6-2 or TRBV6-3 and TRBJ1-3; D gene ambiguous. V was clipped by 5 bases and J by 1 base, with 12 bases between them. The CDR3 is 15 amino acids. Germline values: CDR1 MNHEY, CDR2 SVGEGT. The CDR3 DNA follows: TGTGCCAGCAGTAATGGAGGGATTTCTGGAAACACCATATATTTT. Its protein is CASSNGGISGNTIYF.

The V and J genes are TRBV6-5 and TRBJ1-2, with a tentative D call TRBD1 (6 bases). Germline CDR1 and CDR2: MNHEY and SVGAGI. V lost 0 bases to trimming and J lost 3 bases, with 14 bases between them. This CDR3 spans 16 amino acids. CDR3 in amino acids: CASSYSTGPGDYGYTF. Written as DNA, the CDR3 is TGTGCCAGCAGTTACTCGACAGGACCGGGAGACTATGGCTACACCTTC.

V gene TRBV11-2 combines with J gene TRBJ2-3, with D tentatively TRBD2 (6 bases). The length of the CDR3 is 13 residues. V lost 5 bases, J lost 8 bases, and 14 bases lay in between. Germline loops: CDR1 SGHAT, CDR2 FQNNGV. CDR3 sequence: CASSPPSGGTQYF. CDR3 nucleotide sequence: TGTGCCAGCAGCCCTCCATCCGGGGGTACGCAGTATTTT.

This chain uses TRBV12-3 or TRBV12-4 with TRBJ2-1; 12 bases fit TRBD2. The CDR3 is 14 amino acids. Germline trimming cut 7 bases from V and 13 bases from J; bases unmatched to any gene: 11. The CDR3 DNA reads TGTGCCAGCACCCCAACTAGCGGGGGGAGGGGTCAGTTCTTC. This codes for CASTPTSGGRGQFF.

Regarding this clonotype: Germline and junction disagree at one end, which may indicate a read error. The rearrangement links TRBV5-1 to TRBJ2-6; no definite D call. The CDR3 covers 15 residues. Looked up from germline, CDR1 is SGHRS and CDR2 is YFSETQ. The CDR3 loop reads CAISNGKTGANVLTF. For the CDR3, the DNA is TGCGCCATCAGCAATGGAAAAACGGGGGCCAACGTCCTGACTTTC.

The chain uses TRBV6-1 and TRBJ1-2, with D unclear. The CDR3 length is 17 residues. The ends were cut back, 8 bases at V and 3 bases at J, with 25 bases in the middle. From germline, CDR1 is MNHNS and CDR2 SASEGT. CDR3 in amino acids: CASHTYRTTGSYYGYTF. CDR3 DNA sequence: TGTGCCAGCCATACCTATCGAACAACCGGCTCCTACTATGGCTACACCTTC.

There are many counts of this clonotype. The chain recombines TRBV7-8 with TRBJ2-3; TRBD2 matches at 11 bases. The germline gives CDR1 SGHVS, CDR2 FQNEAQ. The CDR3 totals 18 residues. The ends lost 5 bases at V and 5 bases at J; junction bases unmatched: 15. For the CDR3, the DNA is TGTGCCAGCAGCCTACACGGAGGTAGCGGGAGGGCCTTAGATACGCAGTATTTT. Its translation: CASSLHGGSGRALDTQYF.

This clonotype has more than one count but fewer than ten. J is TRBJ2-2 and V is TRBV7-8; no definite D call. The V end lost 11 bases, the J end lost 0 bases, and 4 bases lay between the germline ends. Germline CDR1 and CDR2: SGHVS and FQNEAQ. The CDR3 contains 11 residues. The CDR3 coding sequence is TGTGCCTCCGCGAACACCGGGGAGCTGTTTTTT. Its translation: CASANTGELFF.

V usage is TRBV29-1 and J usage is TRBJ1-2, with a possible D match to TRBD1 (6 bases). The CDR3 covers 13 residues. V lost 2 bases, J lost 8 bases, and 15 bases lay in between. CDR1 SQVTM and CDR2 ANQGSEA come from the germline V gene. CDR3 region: CSVETPGTWGYTF. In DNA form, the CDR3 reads TGCAGCGTTGAAACCCCCGGGACATGGGGCTACACCTTC. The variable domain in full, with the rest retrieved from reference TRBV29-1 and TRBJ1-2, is SAVISQKPSRDICQRGTSLTIQCQVDSQVTMMFWYRQQPGQSLTLIATANQGSEATYESGFVIDKFPISRPNLTFSTLTVSNMSPEDSSIYLCSVETPGTWGYTFGSGTRLTVV.

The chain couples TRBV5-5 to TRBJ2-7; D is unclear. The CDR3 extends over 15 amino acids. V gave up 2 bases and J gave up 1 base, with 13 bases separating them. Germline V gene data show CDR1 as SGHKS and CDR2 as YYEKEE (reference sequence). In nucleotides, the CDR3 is TGTGCCAGCAGCTTTAACCCCAGGAATTCCTACGAGCAGTACTTC. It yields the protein CASSFNPRNSYEQYF.

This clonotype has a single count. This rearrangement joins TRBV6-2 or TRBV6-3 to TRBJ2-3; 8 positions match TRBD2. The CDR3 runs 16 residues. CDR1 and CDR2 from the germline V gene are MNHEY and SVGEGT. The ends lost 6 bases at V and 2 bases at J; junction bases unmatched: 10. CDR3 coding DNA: TGTGCCAGCAGACGTATCGGGGGGGCTAACACAGATACGCAGTATTTT. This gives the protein CASRRIGGANTDTQYF.

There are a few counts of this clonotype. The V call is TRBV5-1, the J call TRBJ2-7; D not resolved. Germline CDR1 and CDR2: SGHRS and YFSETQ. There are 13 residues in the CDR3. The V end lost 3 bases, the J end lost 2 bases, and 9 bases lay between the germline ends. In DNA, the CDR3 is TGCGCCAGCAGCTCGCCAGGAACCTACGAGCAGTACTTC. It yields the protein CASSSPGTYEQYF.

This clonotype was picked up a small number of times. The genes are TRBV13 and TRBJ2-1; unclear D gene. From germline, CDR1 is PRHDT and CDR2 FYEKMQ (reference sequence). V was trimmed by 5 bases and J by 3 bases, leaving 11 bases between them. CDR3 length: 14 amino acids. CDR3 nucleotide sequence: TGTGCCAGCAGCACCGACATTAACTACAATGAGCAGTTCTTC. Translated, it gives CASSTDINYNEQFF. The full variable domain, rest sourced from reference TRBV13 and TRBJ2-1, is AAGVIQSPRHLIKEKRETATLKCYPIPRHDTVYWYQQGPGQDPQFLISFYEKMQSDKGSIPDRFSAQQFSDYHSELNMSSLELGDSALYFCASSTDINYNEQFFGPGTRLTVL.

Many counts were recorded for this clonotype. This CDR3 reads CASSRTREGADTQYF. CDR3 DNA sequence: TGCGCCAGCAGCAGGACTAGAGAAGGTGCAGATACGCAGTATTTT. This rearrangement joins TRBV5-1 to TRBJ2-3; TRBD2 agrees at 7 bases. The CDR3 loop spans 15 amino acids. Per the germline V gene, CDR1 is SGHRS and CDR2 is YFSETQ. V gave up 4 bases and J gave up 4 bases; unmatched junction bases: 9.